The 3 T cell receptor beta chains reported below all come from one sample, sequenced in a study of CD8+ T cells in alopecia areata. The treatment is: oral pan-JAK inhibitor, 5-10 mg twice daily. Extraction and reverse transcription of RNA yielded cDNA as the sequencing template. The method was immunoSEQ multiplex PCR; TCRdb's version includes in-frame clones alone and lacks a portion of them. Counted here are about 210,000 clones, about 58% occurring once; the ten biggest clones make up around 1.4%. Specimen: CD4+ T cells sorted from blood, collected at week 4, from a patient treated with tofacitinib. These receptors were collected from a human donor with alopecia areata.

This clone was recorded a few times. This chain connects TRBV29-1 to TRBJ1-2; D is uncertain. Germline V gives CDR1 SQVTM, CDR2 ANQGSEA. V lost 6 bases and J lost 1, with 12 bases in between. There are 13 residues in the CDR3. The CDR3, as DNA: TGCAGCGTCGGAACAGTGGATAACTATGGCTACACCTTC. Its translation is CSVGTVDNYGYTF.

A few counts support this clone. The chain combines TRBV7-3 with TRBJ2-3; 8 bases line up with TRBD2. The germline V gene encodes CDR1 SGHTA and CDR2 FQGTGA. V shed 5 bases and J 2 bases; nucleotides not matched to a gene: 6. The CDR3 runs 15 residues. CDR3 region: CASSPAGAYTDTQYF. CDR3 DNA sequence: TGTGCCAGCAGCCCAGCGGGGGCTTACACAGATACGCAGTATTTT.

V is TRBV29-1 and J is TRBJ1-2; D possibly corresponds to TRBD1 (6 bases). Germline V gene lookup returns CDR1 SQVTM and CDR2 ANQGSEA. V shed 6 bases and J shed 8 bases, with 13 bases lying between them. The CDR3 is made up of 11 amino acids. The CDR3 nucleotides are TGCAGCGTGGACAGTCCTGGGGGCTACACCTTC. Amino acids: CSVDSPGGYTF.